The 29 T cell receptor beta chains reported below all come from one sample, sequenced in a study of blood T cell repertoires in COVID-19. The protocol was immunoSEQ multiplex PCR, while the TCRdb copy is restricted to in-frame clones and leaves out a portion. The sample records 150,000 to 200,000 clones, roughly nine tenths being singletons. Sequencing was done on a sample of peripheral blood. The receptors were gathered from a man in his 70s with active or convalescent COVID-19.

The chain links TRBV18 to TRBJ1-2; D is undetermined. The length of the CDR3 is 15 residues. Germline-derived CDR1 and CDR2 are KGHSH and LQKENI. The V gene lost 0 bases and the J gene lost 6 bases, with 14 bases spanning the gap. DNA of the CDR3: TGTGCCAGCTCACCACCATCCCAGGATTGGGATGGCTACACCTTC. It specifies CASSPPSQDWDGYTF.

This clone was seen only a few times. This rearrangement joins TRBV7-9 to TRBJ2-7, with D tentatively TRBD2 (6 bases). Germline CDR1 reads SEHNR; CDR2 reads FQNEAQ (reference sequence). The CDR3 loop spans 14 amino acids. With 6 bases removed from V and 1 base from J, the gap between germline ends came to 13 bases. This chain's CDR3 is CASSLSGGSYEQYF. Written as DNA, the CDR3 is TGTGCCAGCAGTCTTTCCGGGGGTTCCTACGAGCAGTACTTC.

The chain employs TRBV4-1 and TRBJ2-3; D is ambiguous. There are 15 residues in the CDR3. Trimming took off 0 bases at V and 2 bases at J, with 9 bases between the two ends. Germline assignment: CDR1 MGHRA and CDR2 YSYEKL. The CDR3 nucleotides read TGCGCCAGCAGCCAAGATCCCCGGTCCACAGATACGCAGTATTTT. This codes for CASSQDPRSTDTQYF.

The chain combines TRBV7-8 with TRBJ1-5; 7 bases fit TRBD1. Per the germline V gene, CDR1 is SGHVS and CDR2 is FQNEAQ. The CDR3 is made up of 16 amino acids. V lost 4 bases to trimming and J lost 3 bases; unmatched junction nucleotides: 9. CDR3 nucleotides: TGTGCCAGCAGCTCCCTATACGACAGGGACAATCAGCCCCAGCATTTT. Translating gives CASSSLYDRDNQPQHF.

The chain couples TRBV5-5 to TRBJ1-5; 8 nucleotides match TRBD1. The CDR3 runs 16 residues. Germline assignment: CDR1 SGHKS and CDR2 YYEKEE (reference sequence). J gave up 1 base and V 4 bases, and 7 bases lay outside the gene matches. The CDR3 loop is CASSPDRARSNQPQHF. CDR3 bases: TGTGCCAGCAGCCCGGACAGGGCTAGAAGCAATCAGCCCCAGCATTTT.

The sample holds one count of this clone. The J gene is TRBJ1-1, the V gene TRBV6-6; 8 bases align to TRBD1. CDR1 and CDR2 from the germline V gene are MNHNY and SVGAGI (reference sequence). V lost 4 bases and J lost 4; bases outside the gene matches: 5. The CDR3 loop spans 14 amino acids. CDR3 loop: CASSLGQGSTEAFF. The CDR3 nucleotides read TGTGCCAGCAGTTTAGGACAGGGTAGCACTGAAGCTTTCTTT.

CDR3 sequence: CANCPLAKNIQYF. The CDR3 coding sequence is TGTGCCAATTGCCCACTAGCCAAAAACATTCAGTACTTC. The genes are TRBV19 and TRBJ2-4, with D unclear. In germline, CDR1 is LNHDA, CDR2 SQIVND (reference sequence). The CDR3 has 13 amino acids. The ends were cut back, 10 bases at V and 0 bases at J, with 10 bases in the middle.

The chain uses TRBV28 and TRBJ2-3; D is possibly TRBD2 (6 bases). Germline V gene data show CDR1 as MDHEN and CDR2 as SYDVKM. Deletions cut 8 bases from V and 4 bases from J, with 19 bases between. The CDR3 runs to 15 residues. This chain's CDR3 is CASFSAGSLADTQYF. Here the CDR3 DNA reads TGTGCCAGCTTCAGTGCGGGATCACTAGCAGATACGCAGTATTTT. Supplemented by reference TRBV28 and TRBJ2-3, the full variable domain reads DVKVTQSSRYLVKRTGEKVFLECVQDMDHENMFWYRQDPGLGLRLIYFSYDVKMKEKGDIPEGYSVSREKKERFSLILESASTNQTSMYLCASFSAGSLADTQYFGPGTRLTVL.

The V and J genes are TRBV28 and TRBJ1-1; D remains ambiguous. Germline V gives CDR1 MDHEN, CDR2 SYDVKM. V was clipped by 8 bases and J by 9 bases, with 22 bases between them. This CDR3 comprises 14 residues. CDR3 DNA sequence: TGTGCCAGCGTAGCGGGCTTTGCCAACTACCAAGCTTTCTTT. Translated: CASVAGFANYQAFF.

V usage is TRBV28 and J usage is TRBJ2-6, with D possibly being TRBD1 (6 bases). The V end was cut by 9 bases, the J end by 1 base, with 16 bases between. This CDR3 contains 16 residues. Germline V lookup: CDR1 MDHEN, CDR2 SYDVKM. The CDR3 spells CASKRGSISGANVLTF. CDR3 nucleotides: TGTGCCAGTAAGAGGGGGTCTATTTCTGGGGCCAACGTCCTGACTTTC.

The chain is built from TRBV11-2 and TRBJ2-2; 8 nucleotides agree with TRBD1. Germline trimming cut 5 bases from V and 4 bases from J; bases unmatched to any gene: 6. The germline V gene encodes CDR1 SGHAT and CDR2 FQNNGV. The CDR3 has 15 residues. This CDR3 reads CASSLTGVPTGELFF. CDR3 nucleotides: TGTGCCAGCAGCCTGACAGGGGTTCCCACCGGGGAGCTGTTTTTT.

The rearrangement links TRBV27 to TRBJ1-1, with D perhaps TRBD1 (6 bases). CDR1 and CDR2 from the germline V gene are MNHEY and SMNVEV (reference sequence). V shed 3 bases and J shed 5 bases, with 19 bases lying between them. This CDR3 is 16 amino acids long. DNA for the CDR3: TGTGCCAGCAGTTTCCTCGGGGGGCCCGGTGAGACTGAAGCTTTCTTT. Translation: CASSFLGGPGETEAFF.

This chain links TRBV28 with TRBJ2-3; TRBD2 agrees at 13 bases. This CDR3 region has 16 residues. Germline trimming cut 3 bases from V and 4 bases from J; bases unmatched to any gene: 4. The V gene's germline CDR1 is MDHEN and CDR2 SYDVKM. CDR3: CASSFPLAGGPDTQYF. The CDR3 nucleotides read TGTGCCAGCAGTTTTCCACTAGCGGGAGGGCCAGATACGCAGTATTTT.

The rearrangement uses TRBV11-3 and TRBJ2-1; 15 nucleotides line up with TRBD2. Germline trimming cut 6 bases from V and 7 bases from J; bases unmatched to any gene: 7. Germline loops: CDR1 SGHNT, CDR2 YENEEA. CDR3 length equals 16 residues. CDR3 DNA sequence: TGTGCCAGCAGTCCCTCCGGGACTAGCGGGAGGAATGAGCAGTTCTTC. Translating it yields CASSPSGTSGRNEQFF. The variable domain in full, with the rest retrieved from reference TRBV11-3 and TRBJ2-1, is EAGVVQSPRYKIIEKKQPVAFWCNPISGHNTLYWYLQNLGQGPELLIRYENEEAVDDSQLPKDRFSAERLKGVDSTLKIQPAELGDSAVYLCASSPSGTSGRNEQFFGPGTRLTVL.

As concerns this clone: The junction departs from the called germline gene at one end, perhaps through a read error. The DNA of the CDR3 is TGTGCCAGCAGCCCCGGGGGTAGTTGGGACTTC. This codes for CASSPGGSWDF. The gene calls are TRBV6-6 and TRBJ2-7; tentatively, D is TRBD2 (6 bases). Germline assignment: CDR1 MNHNY and CDR2 SVGAGI (reference sequence). This CDR3 comprises 11 residues.

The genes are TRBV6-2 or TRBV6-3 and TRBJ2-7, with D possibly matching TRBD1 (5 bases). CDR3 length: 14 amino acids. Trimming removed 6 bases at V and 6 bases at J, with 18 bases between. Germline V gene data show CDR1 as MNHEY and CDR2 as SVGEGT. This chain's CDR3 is CASSLTEIGVEQYF. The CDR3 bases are TGTGCCAGCAGCCTGACGGAAATAGGGGTCGAGCAGTACTTC.

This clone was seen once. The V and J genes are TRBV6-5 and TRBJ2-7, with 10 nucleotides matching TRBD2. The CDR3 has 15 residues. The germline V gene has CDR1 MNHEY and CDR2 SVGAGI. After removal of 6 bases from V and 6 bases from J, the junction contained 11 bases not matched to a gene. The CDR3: CASRVMLAGDGEQYF. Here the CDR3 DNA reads TGTGCCAGCAGGGTTATGCTAGCGGGAGATGGCGAGCAGTACTTC.

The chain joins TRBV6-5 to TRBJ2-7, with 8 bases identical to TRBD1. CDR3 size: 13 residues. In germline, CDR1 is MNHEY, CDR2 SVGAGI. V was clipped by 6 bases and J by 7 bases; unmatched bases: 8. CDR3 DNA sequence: TGTGCCAGCAGCCCCGGACAGGGTAGAGAGCAGTACTTC. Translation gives CASSPGQGREQYF.

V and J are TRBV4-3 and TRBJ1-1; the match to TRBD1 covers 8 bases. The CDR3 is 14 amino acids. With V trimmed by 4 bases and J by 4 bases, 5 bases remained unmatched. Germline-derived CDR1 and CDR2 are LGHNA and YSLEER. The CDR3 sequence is CASSPRTGGTEAFF. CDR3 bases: TGCGCCAGCAGCCCCCGAACAGGGGGCACTGAAGCTTTCTTT.

The CDR3 is CASSPVHSSYQPQHF. In DNA, the CDR3 is TGTGCCAGCAGCCCCGTTCATAGCAGTTATCAGCCCCAGCATTTT. The V call is TRBV28, the J call TRBJ1-5; no clear D. The germline gives CDR1 MDHEN, CDR2 SYDVKM. The V gene lost 6 bases and the J gene lost 5 bases, with 17 bases spanning the gap. This CDR3 has 15 amino acids.

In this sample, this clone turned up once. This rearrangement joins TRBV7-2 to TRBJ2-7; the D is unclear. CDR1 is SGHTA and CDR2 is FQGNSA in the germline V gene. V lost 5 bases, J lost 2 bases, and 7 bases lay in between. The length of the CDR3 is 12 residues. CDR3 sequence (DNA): TGTGCCAGCAGCGTGGGCCCCTACGAGCAGTACTTC. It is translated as CASSVGPYEQYF.

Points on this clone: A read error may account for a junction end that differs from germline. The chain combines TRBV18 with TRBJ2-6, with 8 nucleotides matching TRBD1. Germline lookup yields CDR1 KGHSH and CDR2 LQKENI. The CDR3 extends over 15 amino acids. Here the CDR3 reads CASSPQGAGANVLTF. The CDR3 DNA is TGTGCCAGCTCGCCACAGGGGGCTGGGGCCAACGTCCTGACTTTC. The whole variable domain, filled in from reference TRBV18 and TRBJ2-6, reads NAGVMQNPRHLVRRRGQEARLRCSPMKGHSHVYWYRQLPEEGLKFMVYLQKENIIDESGMPKERFSAEFPKEGPSILRIQQVVRGDSAAYFCASSPQGAGANVLTFGAGSRLTVL.

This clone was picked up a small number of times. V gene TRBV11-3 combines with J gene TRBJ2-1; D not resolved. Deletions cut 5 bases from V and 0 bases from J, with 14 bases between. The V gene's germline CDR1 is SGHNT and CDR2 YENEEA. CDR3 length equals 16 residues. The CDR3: CASSPNSQSSYNEQFF. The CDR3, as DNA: TGTGCCAGCAGCCCGAACTCACAGAGCTCCTACAATGAGCAGTTCTTC. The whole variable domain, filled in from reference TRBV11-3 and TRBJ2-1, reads EAGVVQSPRYKIIEKKQPVAFWCNPISGHNTLYWYLQNLGQGPELLIRYENEEAVDDSQLPKDRFSAERLKGVDSTLKIQPAELGDSAVYLCASSPNSQSSYNEQFFGPGTRLTVL.

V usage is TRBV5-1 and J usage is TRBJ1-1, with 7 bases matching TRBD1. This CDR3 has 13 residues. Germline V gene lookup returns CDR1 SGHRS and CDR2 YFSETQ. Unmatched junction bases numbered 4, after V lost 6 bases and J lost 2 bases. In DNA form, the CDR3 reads TGCGCCAGCACCCGGGACAGTAACACTGAAGCTTTCTTT. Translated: CASTRDSNTEAFF.

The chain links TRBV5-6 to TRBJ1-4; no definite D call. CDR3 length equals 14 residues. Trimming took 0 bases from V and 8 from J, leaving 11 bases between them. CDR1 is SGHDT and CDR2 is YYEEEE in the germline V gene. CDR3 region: CASSLGLAGEKLFF. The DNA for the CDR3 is TGTGCCAGCAGCTTGGGGTTGGCGGGAGAAAAACTGTTTTTT.

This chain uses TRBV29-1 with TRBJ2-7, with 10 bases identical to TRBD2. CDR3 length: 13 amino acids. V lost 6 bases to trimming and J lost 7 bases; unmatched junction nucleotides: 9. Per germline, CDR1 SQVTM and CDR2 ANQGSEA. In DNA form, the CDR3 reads TGCAGCGTAAGCTGGACTAGCGGCGTGGAGCAGTACTTC. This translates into CSVSWTSGVEQYF.

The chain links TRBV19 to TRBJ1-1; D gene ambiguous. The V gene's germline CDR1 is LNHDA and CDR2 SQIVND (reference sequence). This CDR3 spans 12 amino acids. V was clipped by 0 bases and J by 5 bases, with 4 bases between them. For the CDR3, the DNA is TGTGCCAGTAGTATAGACCCGACTGAAGCTTTCTTT. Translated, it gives CASSIDPTEAFF. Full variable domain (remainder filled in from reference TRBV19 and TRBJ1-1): DGGITQSPKYLFRKEGQNVTLSCEQNLNHDAMYWYRQDPGQGLRLIYYSQIVNDFQKGDIAEGYSVSREKKESFPLTVTSAQKNPTAFYLCASSIDPTEAFFGQGTRLTVV.

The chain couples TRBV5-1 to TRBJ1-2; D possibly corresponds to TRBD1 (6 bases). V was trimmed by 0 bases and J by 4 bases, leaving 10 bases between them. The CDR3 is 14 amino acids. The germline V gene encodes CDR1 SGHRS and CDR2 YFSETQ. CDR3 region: CASSLGTAGYGYTF. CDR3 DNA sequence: TGCGCCAGCAGCTTGGGGACAGCCGGCTATGGCTACACCTTC.

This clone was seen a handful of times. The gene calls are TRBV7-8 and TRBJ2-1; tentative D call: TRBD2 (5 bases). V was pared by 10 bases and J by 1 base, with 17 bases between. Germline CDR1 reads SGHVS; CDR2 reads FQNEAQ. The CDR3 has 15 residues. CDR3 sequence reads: CATLEGYISYNEQFF. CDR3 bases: TGTGCCACCCTCGAGGGATATATATCCTACAATGAGCAGTTCTTC. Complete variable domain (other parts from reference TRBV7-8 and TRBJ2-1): GAGVSQSPRYKVAKRGQDVALRCDPISGHVSLFWYQQALGQGPEFLTYFQNEAQLDKSGLPSDRFFAERPEGSVSTLKIQRTQQEDSAVYLCATLEGYISYNEQFFGPGTRLTVL.